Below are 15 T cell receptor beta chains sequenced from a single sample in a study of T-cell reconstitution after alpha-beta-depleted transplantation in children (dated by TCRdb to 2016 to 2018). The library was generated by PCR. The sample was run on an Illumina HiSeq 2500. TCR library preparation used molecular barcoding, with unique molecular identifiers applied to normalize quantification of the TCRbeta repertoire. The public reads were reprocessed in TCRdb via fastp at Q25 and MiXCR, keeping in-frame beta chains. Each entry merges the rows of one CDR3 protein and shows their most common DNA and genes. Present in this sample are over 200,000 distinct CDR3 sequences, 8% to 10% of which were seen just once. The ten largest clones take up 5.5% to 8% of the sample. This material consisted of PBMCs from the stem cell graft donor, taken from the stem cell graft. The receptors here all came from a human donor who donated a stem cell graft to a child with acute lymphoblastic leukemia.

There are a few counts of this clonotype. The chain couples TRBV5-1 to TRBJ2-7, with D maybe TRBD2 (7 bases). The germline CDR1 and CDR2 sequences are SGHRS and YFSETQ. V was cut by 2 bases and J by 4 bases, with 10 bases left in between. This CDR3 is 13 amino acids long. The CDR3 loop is CASSLRGAYEQYF. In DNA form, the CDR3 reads TGCGCCAGCAGCTTACGGGGGGCTTACGAGCAGTACTTC.

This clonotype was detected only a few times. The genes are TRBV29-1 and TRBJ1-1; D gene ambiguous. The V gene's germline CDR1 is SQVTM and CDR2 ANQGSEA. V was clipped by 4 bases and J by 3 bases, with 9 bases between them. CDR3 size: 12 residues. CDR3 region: CSVVSMDTEAFF. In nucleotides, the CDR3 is TGCAGCGTTGTCTCCATGGACACTGAAGCTTTCTTT.

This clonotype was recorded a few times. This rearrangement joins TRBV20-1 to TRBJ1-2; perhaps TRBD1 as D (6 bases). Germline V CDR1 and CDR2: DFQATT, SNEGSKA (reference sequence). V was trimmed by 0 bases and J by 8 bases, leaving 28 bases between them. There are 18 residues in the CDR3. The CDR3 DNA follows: TGCAGTGCTAGAGATCGAAACAGGGCCCCATTTTCTGTCGAGGGCTACACCTTC. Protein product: CSARDRNRAPFSVEGYTF.

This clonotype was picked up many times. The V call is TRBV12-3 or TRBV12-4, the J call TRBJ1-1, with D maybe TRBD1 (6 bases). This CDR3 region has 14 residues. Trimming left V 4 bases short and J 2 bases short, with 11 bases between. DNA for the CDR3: TGTGCCAGCAGTTACCAACAGGGAAACACTGAAGCTTTCTTT. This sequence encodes CASSYQQGNTEAFF.

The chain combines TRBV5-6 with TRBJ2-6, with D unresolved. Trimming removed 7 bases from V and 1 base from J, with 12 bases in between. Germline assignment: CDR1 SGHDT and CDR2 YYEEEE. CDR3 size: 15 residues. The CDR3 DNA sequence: TGTGCCAGCGTTTTCCGATCGTCTGGGGCCAACGTCCTGACTTTC. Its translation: CASVFRSSGANVLTF. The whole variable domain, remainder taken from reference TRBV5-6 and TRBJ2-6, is DAGVTQSPTHLIKTRGQQVTLRCSPKSGHDTVSWYQQALGQGPQFIFQYYEEEERQRGNFPDRFSGHQFPNYSSELNVNALLLGDSALYLCASVFRSSGANVLTFGAGSRLTVL.

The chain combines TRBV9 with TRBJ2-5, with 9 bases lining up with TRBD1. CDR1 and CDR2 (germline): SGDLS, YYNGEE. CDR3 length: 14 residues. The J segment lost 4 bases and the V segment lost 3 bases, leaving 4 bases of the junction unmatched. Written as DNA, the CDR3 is TGTGCCAGCAGCGCCGGGACAGGGCCAGAGACCCAGTACTTC. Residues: CASSAGTGPETQYF.

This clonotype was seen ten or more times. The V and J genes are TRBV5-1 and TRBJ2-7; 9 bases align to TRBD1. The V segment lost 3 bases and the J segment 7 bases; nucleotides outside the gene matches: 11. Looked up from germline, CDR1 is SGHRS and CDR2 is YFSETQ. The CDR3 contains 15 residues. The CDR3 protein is CASSSILQGAGEQYF. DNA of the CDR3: TGCGCCAGCAGCTCCATTCTACAGGGGGCTGGGGAGCAGTACTTC.

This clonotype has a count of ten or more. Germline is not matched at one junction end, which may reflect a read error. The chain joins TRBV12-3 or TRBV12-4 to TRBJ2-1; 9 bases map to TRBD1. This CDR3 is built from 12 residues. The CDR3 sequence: CASSQTGTGFLF. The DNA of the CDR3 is TGTGCCAGCAGCCAAACCGGGACAGGGTTTCTCTTC.

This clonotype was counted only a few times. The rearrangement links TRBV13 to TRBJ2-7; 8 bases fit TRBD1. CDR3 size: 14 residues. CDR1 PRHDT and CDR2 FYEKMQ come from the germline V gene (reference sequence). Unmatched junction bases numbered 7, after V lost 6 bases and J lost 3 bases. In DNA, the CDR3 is TGTGCCAGCAGTAAGCAGGGGGCGCACTACGAGCAGTACTTC. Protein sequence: CASSKQGAHYEQYF.

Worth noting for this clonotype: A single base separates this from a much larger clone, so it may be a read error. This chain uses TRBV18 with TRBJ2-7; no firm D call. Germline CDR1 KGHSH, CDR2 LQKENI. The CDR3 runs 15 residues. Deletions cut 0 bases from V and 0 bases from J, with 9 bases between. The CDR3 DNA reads TGTGCCAGCTCACCACCGGGTGAGAGCTCCTACGAGCAGTACTTC. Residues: CASSPPGESSYEQYF.

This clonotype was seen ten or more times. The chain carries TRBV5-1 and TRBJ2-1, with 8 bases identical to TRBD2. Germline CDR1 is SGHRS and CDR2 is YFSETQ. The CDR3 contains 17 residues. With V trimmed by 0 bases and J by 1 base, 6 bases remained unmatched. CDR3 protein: CASSLVGAGESYNEQFF. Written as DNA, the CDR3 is TGCGCCAGCAGCTTGGTGGGAGCGGGGGAATCCTACAATGAGCAGTTCTTC.

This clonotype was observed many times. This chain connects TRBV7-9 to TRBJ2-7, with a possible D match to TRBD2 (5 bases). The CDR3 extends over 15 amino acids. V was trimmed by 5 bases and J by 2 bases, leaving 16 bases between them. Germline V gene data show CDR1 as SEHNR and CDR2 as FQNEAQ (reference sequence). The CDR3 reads CASSQEGWPPYEQYF. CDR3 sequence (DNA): TGTGCCAGCAGCCAAGAGGGTTGGCCCCCCTACGAGCAGTACTTC.

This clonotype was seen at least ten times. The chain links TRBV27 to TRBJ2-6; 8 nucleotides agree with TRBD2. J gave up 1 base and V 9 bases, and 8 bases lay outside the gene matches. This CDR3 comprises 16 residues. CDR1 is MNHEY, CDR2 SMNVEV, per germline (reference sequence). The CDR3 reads CASKGLGLSGANVLTF. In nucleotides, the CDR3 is TGTGCCAGTAAGGGACTAGGATTGTCTGGGGCCAACGTCCTGACTTTC.

DNA for the CDR3: TGCAGCGTTGAAGATCCTTTTAACTCCTACGAGCAGTACTTC. It is translated as CSVEDPFNSYEQYF. The rearrangement uses TRBV29-1 and TRBJ2-7; no definite D call. Germline-derived CDR1 and CDR2 are SQVTM and ANQGSEA. V was shortened by 0 bases and J by 0 bases, with 9 bases between the two germline ends. The CDR3 is 14 residues long.

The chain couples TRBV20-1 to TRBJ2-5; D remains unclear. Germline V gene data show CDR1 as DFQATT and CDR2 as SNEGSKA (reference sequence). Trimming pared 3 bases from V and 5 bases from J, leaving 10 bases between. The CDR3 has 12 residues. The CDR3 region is CSASTSAETQYF. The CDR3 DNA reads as TGCAGTGCTAGCACGTCCGCGGAGACCCAGTACTTC.